The following is a T cell receptor beta chain sequence with its context. TCRdb's copy holds only in-frame clones and misses some; the assay was immunoSEQ multiplex PCR. The sample shows 250,000 to 300,000 clones, 88% of them seen only once. This CDR3 is 15 amino acids long. Looked up from germline, CDR1 is MNHEY and CDR2 is SVGAGI. The trim removed 2 bases at V and 7 bases at J, leaving 5 bases unmatched. The sample belongs to a study of blood T cell repertoires in COVID-19. As for the study in general: Sites across the United States, Italy and Spain contributed samples from acute and convalescent COVID-19. Sources were T cells, B-cell-depleted T cells, or PBMCs; the material itself was cDNA or gDNA.

The sequenced sample consisted of peripheral blood. The sequence came from a woman aged 25 to 39 with COVID-19, enrolled during active disease. The chain joins TRBV6-5 to TRBJ2-7, with 13 bases aligning to TRBD2. The CDR3 reads CASSYGLAGESEQYF. The CDR3 nucleotides are TGTGCCAGCAGTTACGGACTAGCGGGAGAGAGTGAGCAGTACTTC.